The clone carrying this T cell receptor (beta chain) was seen only a few times. These data are taken from a study of blood T cell repertoires in COVID-19. Study summary: PBMCs, B-cell-depleted T cells, or T cells were the source of the cDNA or gDNA that made up the material.

As handled by the study authors: Amplification with reference gene primers provided the estimates of nucleated cell counts. Only in-frame clones appear in the TCRdb table, and some are missing; sequencing was by immunoSEQ multiplex PCR. That table is the source of V, J and clone size, and D and trimming were worked out from the DNA. The data contain about 140,000 clones, 88% of them singletons. Germline V gene lookup returns CDR1 SGHTS and CDR2 YDEGEE. Trimming cost V 0 bases and J 4 bases; bases outside gene matches: 5. CDR3 size: 16 residues. This TCR was sampled from a middle-aged man with active or convalescent COVID-19. This sequence joins TRBV5-8 and TRBJ1-5, with TRBD1 identical over 9 bases. Specimen: peripheral blood. CDR3 DNA: TGTGCCAGCAGCTTGGGGACAGGGGCCTTAAATCAGCCCCAGCATTTT. It encodes CASSLGTGALNQPQHF.